This is a list of T cell receptor beta chains from one sample in a study of T-cell reconstitution after alpha-beta-depleted transplantation in children. One entry per CDR3 protein results from TCRdb running MiXCR on the PCR reads. Among roughly 220,000 distinct CDR3 sequences, roughly 9.1% were seen once, and the ten largest hold 35% to 45%. Sequenced here: PBMCs, mostly from graft donor cells, sampled 360 days after TCRalphabeta/CD19-depleted stem cell transplant. The source is a male patient aged 2 to 10 who had a stem cell transplant for acute myeloid leukemia, so the T cells may come from the graft donor. The CDR3 runs from the conserved cysteine through the conserved F or W. D genes are given only for firm matches. Clone size is stated in some rows and not others, as once, few, many or a class when expanded.

clone_size,v_call,d_call,j_call,cdr3_aa,cdr3_nt
.,TRBV20-1,.,TRBJ2-3,CSASPRRVKADTQYF,TGCAGTGCTTCCCCACGCAGGGTTAAGGCAGATACGCAGTATTTT
.,TRBV4-3,TRBD2,TRBJ2-1,CASSTSLAALNEQFF,TGCGCCAGCAGTACCTCACTAGCGGCCCTCAATGAGCAGTTCTTC
.,TRBV10-3,.,TRBJ2-1,CAIRGGGYPYNEQFF,TGTGCCATCCGGGGCGGCGGGTACCCCTACAATGAGCAGTTCTTC
many,TRBV28,.,TRBJ2-5,CASSGYRRRRGTQYF,TGTGCCAGCAGTGGATACCGACGGCGCAGGGGGACCCAGTACTTC
few,TRBV6-1,.,TRBJ1-2,CASSKGSRGYGYTF,TGTGCCAGCAGCAAAGGTTCGAGGGGCTATGGCTACACCTTC
many,TRBV12-3/TRBV12-4,.,TRBJ2-3,CASSLGRGGDTQYF,TGTGCCAGCAGTTTAGGGCGAGGCGGAGATACGCAGTATTTT
few,TRBV25-1,TRBD1,TRBJ2-7,CASSDPRTGSYEQYF,TGTGCCAGCAGTGACCCAAGGACAGGTTCCTACGAGCAGTACTTC
few,TRBV7-3,.,TRBJ1-6,CASSLVVTYNSPLHF,TGTGCCAGCAGCTTAGTGGTCACCTATAATTCACCCCTCCACTTT
.,TRBV25-1,.,TRBJ2-3,CASSEWNLSTDTQYF,TGTGCCAGCAGTGAATGGAATCTAAGCACAGATACGCAGTATTTT
.,TRBV5-6,.,TRBJ1-1,CATEPASSLGDSTEAFF,TGTGCCACCGAGCCCGCATCTTCCCTAGGAGATTCCACTGAAGCTTTCTTT
.,TRBV5-1,TRBD1,TRBJ2-5,CASSPLTGEETQYF,TGCGCCAGCAGCCCACTTACAGGGGAAGAGACCCAGTACTTC
.,TRBV29-1,.,TRBJ2-7,CSVRDIGTSYEQYF,TGCAGCGTTCGGGACATAGGGACCTCCTACGAGCAGTACTTC
many,TRBV10-3,.,TRBJ2-5,CAISDVGKTQYF,TGTGCCATCAGTGATGTGGGGAAGACCCAGTACTTC
.,TRBV7-2,TRBD2,TRBJ2-3,CASSLNSGSDTQYF,TGTGCCAGCAGCTTAAATAGCGGGAGTGATACGCAGTATTTT
many,TRBV12-3/TRBV12-4,.,TRBJ2-3,CASSPGFSTDTQYF,TGTGCCAGCAGTCCGGGTTTTTCCACAGATACGCAGTATTTT
many,TRBV27,TRBD2,TRBJ2-1,CASTRLAGNDEQFF,TGTGCCAGCACCCGACTAGCGGGGAACGATGAGCAGTTCTTC
few,TRBV12-3/TRBV12-4,TRBD2,TRBJ2-7,CASSLNEREGIYEQYF,TGTGCCAGCAGTTTAAATGAGCGGGAGGGTATCTACGAGCAGTACTTC
.,TRBV7-9,TRBD2,TRBJ2-1,CASSLIGRGRPYNEQFF,TGTGCCAGCAGCCTAATCGGCCGCGGGAGGCCCTACAATGAGCAGTTCTTC
.,TRBV5-1,.,TRBJ1-5,CASSLDGGQPQHF,TGCGCCAGCAGCTTGGATGGGGGTCAGCCCCAGCATTTT
few,TRBV20-1,.,TRBJ2-1,CGFPRYNEQFF,TGCGGATTCCCCCGATACAATGAGCAGTTCTTC
.,TRBV28,TRBD2,TRBJ2-5,CASSSGLAGGHRETQYF,TGTGCCAGCAGTTCGGGACTAGCGGGAGGGCACAGAGAGACCCAGTACTTC
many,TRBV9,TRBD2,TRBJ2-5,CASSISGVYQETQYF,TGTGCCAGCAGCATTAGCGGGGTGTACCAAGAGACCCAGTACTTC
few,TRBV7-2,.,TRBJ2-1,CASSPTGPGYNEQFF,TGTGCCAGCAGCCCAACCGGGCCTGGCTACAATGAGCAGTTCTTC
few,TRBV12-3/TRBV12-4,.,TRBJ1-1,CASSLARWSEAFF,TGTGCCAGCAGTTTAGCGCGGTGGTCTGAAGCTTTCTTT
few,TRBV6-2/TRBV6-3,.,TRBJ1-3,CASSTIGTFGNTIYF,TGTGCCAGCAGTACCATCGGGACATTTGGAAACACCATATATTTT
few,TRBV12-3/TRBV12-4,.,TRBJ2-1,CASSWAPRKSYNEQFF,TGTGCCAGCAGTTGGGCCCCCCGGAAGTCCTACAATGAGCAGTTCTTC
few,TRBV5-1,.,TRBJ2-2,CASSLDWGGGGELFF,TGCGCCAGCAGCTTGGATTGGGGAGGTGGAGGGGAGCTGTTTTTT
few,TRBV12-3/TRBV12-4,TRBD1,TRBJ1-5,CASNRDRDSNQPQHF,TGTGCCAGCAACAGGGACAGAGATAGCAATCAGCCCCAGCATTTT
.,TRBV19,TRBD1,TRBJ1-5,CASSTIDRGDQPQHF,TGTGCCAGTAGTACGATCGACAGGGGAGATCAGCCCCAGCATTTT
once,TRBV15,TRBD2,TRBJ2-1,CATSPQPLVTPLAGVYNEQFF,TGTGCCACCAGCCCACAACCTCTCGTAACCCCTCTAGCGGGGGTATACAATGAGCAGTTCTTC
once,TRBV11-1,TRBD2,TRBJ2-5,CASTQWTSWLSSVETQYF,TGTGCCAGCACCCAGTGGACTAGTTGGTTGTCGTCGGTGGAGACCCAGTACTTC
.,TRBV27,TRBD2,TRBJ2-7,CASSLGLAGMQYF,TGTGCCAGCAGTCTGGGACTAGCGGGAATGCAGTACTTC
.,TRBV2,.,TRBJ2-1,CASSDGLYVTNEQFF,TGTGCCAGCAGCGATGGACTCTATGTAACCAATGAGCAGTTCTTC
few,TRBV20-1,.,TRBJ1-5,CSARGRKGEAFQPQHF,TGCAGTGCTAGGGGCAGAAAAGGTGAGGCATTTCAGCCCCAGCATTTT
.,TRBV25-1,TRBD1,TRBJ2-1,CASGGQYLLDEQFF,TGTGCCAGCGGGGGACAGTACCTCTTGGATGAGCAGTTCTTC
many,TRBV29-1,.,TRBJ1-1,CSVAPTGYEAFF,TGCAGCGTTGCTCCCACAGGGTATGAAGCTTTCTTT
few,TRBV5-1,.,TRBJ2-6,CASSPLESGANVLTF,TGCGCCAGCAGCCCTTTGGAGTCTGGGGCCAACGTCCTGACTTTC
.,TRBV27,.,TRBJ2-3,CASSLSPSLSTDTQYF,TGTGCCAGCAGTTTATCCCCCAGCCTCAGCACAGATACGCAGTATTTT
few,TRBV29-1,.,TRBJ2-7,CSVAGAPYEQYF,TGCAGCGTTGCAGGGGCCCCCTACGAGCAGTACTTC
few,TRBV9,TRBD1,TRBJ2-7,CASSPWDRDLYEQYF,TGTGCCAGCAGCCCCTGGGACAGGGATCTCTACGAGCAGTACTTC
few,TRBV11-1,TRBD2,TRBJ2-1,CASSFGTSGIYEQFF,TGTGCCAGCAGCTTCGGGACTAGCGGGATATATGAGCAGTTCTTC
few,TRBV10-1,.,TRBJ1-1,CASSPDLTGNTEAFF,TGCGCCAGCAGTCCGGACCTGACAGGAAACACTGAAGCTTTCTTT
.,TRBV5-1,TRBD1,TRBJ2-3,CASSSGTGAPDTQYF,TGCGCCAGCAGCTCAGGGACAGGGGCCCCAGATACGCAGTATTTT
many,TRBV7-3,.,TRBJ2-1,CASSFDSLPYNEQFF,TGTGCCAGCAGCTTCGACAGTCTACCGTACAATGAGCAGTTCTTC
many,TRBV7-9,.,TRBJ2-7,CASSLVPRDRRDSYEQYF,TGTGCCAGCAGCTTAGTCCCAAGAGACAGGAGGGACTCCTACGAGCAGTACTTC
.,TRBV20-1,TRBD2,TRBJ2-1,CSASLEAGGVYEQFF,TGCAGTGCTAGCCTCGAAGCGGGAGGGGTGTATGAGCAGTTCTTC
many,TRBV6-1,.,TRBJ2-1,CASSEGVAGQEQFF,TGTGCCAGCAGTGAAGGAGTAGCTGGGCAGGAGCAGTTCTTC
few,TRBV11-2,TRBD2,TRBJ2-1,CASSLGGLAGGRTHNEQFF,TGTGCCAGCAGCTTAGGAGGACTAGCGGGAGGGCGGACCCACAATGAGCAGTTCTTC
once,TRBV6-1,.,TRBJ2-1,CASSKPGYNEQFF,TGTGCCAGCAGCAAGCCGGGGTACAATGAGCAGTTCTTC
few,TRBV20-1,.,TRBJ1-5,CSATRGGSNQPQHF,TGCAGTGCTACGAGGGGGGGTAGCAATCAGCCCCAGCATTTT
many,TRBV12-3/TRBV12-4,.,TRBJ2-4,CASSTRSGGAKNIQYF,TGTGCCAGCAGTACCAGGTCAGGGGGGGCCAAAAACATTCAGTACTTC
many,TRBV5-1,.,TRBJ2-1,CASSLSDGMGYNEQFF,TGCGCCAGCAGCTTGTCGGACGGGATGGGCTACAATGAGCAGTTCTTC
.,TRBV20-1,.,TRBJ2-7,CSARMDGVYEQYF,TGCAGTGCTAGAATGGACGGTGTCTACGAGCAGTACTTC